The rows below give T cell receptor beta chains drawn from one sample of a study of lymphopenia after photon versus proton radiotherapy. Produced via immunoSEQ multiplex PCR; TCRdb's table is partial and in-frame only. The sample shows roughly 30,000 clones, 87% of them seen only once. The sample consisted of peripheral blood, taken from a patient treated with proton-based radiotherapy. These receptors were taken from a woman aged 60-70 years with cholangiocarcinoma. Some clones in this sample may be carry-over from other donors' samples. Each CDR3 is given with its conserved first and last residue. Each record gives: CDR3 protein, CDR3 DNA, V gene, J gene, D gene, clone size. A D gene is named only where the DNA matches it firmly. The size of a clone is reported for some rows only, either as once, few or many, or as a class for expanded clones.

CDR3: CASSLTPYEQFF
DNA: TGTGCCAGCAGTCTAACCCCCTATGAGCAGTTCTTC
V: TRBV28
J: TRBJ2-1
D: -
size: -

CDR3: CASSYSQGDSTEAFF
DNA: TGTGCCAGCAGTTACTCGCAGGGAGATTCCACTGAAGCTTTCTTT
V: TRBV6-5
J: TRBJ1-1
D: -
size: -

CDR3: CASKNRGILTGELFF
DNA: TGTGCCAGCAAGAACAGGGGGATCTTGACCGGGGAGCTGTTTTTT
V: TRBV13
J: TRBJ2-2
D: TRBD1
size: -

CDR3: CASSPSSTDTQYF
DNA: TGCGCCAGCAGCCCGAGCTCCACAGATACGCAGTATTTT
V: TRBV5-1
J: TRBJ2-3
D: -
size: -

CDR3: CASSGGLNEKLFF
DNA: TGCGCCAGCAGTGGAGGACTTAATGAAAAACTGTTTTTT
V: TRBV10-1
J: TRBJ1-4
D: -
size: -

CDR3: CASSPDRHYEQYF
DNA: TGTGCCAGCTCACCGGACAGGCACTACGAGCAGTACTTC
V: TRBV18
J: TRBJ2-7
D: TRBD1
size: -

CDR3: CASSAGSTDTQYF
DNA: TGTGCCAGCAGTGCCGGGAGCACAGATACGCAGTATTTT
V: TRBV2
J: TRBJ2-3
D: -
size: -

CDR3: CASSFPLSRALSGNTIYF
DNA: TGTGCCAGCAGTTTCCCCCTCTCCAGGGCCCTTTCTGGAAACACCATATATTTT
V: TRBV27
J: TRBJ1-3
D: -
size: -

CDR3: CASSESQGAAYGYTF
DNA: TGTGCCAGCAGTGAAAGTCAGGGGGCGGCCTATGGCTACACCTTC
V: TRBV2
J: TRBJ1-2
D: TRBD1
size: -

CDR3: CASSPLAGTNTGELFF
DNA: TGCGCCAGCAGCCCCCTAGCGGGGACGAACACCGGGGAGCTGTTTTTT
V: TRBV5-1
J: TRBJ2-2
D: TRBD2
size: -

CDR3: CSASGTGAIGYTF
DNA: TGCAGCGCATCGGGGACAGGGGCGATTGGCTACACCTTC
V: TRBV29-1
J: TRBJ1-2
D: TRBD1
size: -

CDR3: CASSLDASGGTFEQYF
DNA: TGTGCCAGCAGCTTGGATGCTAGCGGGGGGACCTTCGAGCAGTACTTC
V: TRBV5-4
J: TRBJ2-7
D: TRBD2
size: -

CDR3: CASSRGLLNYGYTF
DNA: TGTGCCAGCTCACGAGGGCTTCTTAACTATGGCTACACCTTC
V: TRBV18
J: TRBJ1-2
D: -
size: few

CDR3: CASSSNRGDTEAFF
DNA: TGTGCCAGCTCATCTAATCGAGGGGACACTGAAGCTTTCTTT
V: TRBV18
J: TRBJ1-1
D: -
size: -

CDR3: CASSRDRGGTEAFF
DNA: TGTGCCAGCAGCAGAGACAGGGGCGGGACTGAAGCTTTCTTT
V: TRBV7-3
J: TRBJ1-1
D: TRBD1
size: -

CDR3: CASSQDVGTLGEQYF
DNA: TGTGCCAGCAGCCAAGATGTAGGGACCCTAGGGGAGCAGTACTTC
V: TRBV4-2
J: TRBJ2-7
D: -
size: -